This T cell receptor beta chain was captured in a study of T-cell reconstitution after alpha-beta-depleted transplantation in children. The CDR3 is 12 residues long. Germline CDR1 is SQVTM and CDR2 is ANQGSEA. With 7 bases removed from V and 0 bases from J, the gap between germline ends came to 7 bases. This clonotype was recorded many times. Its cognate antigen is unknown. General observations from the study: Two months or so post-transplant, alpha-beta T cells reportedly derived from several hundred expanded graft clones.

Unique molecular identifiers featured in how the TCRbeta library was prepared. Each CDR3 protein gets one entry after TCRdb re-called the PCR reads with MiXCR. The sample shows 450,000 to 700,000 distinct CDR3 sequences, 20% to 30% of them seen only once. The chain employs TRBV29-1 and TRBJ2-1; tentatively, D is TRBD2 (5 bases). This material consisted of PBMCs, taken before TCRalphabeta/CD19-depleted stem cell transplant. The TCR sequence derives from a boy in the first two years of life with Wiskott-Aldrich syndrome, due to receive a stem cell transplant. CDR3 bases: TGCAGCGGGAGGAGCTCCTACAATGAGCAGTTCTTC. Protein sequence: CSGRSSYNEQFF.